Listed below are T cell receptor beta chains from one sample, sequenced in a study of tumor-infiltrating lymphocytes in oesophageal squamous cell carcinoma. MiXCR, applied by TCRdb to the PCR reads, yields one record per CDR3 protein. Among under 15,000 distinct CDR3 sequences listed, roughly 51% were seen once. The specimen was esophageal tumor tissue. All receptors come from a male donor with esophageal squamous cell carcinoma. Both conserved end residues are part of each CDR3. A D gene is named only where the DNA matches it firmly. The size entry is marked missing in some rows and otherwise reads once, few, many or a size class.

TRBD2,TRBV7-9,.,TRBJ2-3,TGTGCCAGCAGCCTGATAGCGGGAGGGCCGGGAGATACGCAGTATTTT,CASSLIAGGPGDTQYF
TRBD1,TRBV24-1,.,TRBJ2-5,TGTGCCACCAGTGACCCCGGACAGGTCCAAGAGACCCAGTACTTC,CATSDPGQVQETQYF
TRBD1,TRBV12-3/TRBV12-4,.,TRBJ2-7,TGTGCCAGCAGCTCCGGGACAGTCTCCTACGAGCAGTACTTC,CASSSGTVSYEQYF
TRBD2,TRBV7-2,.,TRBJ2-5,TGTGCCAGCAGCCCCGACCCTAGCGGTAATCAGGGAGAGACCCAGTACTTC,CASSPDPSGNQGETQYF
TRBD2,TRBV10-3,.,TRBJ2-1,TGTGCCATCAGGGGCCTAGCGGGAGATCAGGATGAGCAGTTCTTC,CAIRGLAGDQDEQFF
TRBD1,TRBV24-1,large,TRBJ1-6,TGTGCCACCAGTGCTGACAGGGTTAATTCACCCCTCCACTTT,CATSADRVNSPLHF
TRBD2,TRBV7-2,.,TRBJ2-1,TGTGCCAGCAGCCTATCGGGACTAGCGTACAATGAGCAGTTCTTC,CASSLSGLAYNEQFF
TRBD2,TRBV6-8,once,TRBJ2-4,TGTGCCAGCAAATTTCAGCGCGGGGGGGGGGTCAAAAACATTCAGTACTTC,CASKFQRGGGVKNIQYF
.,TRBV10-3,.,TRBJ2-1,TGTGCCATCAGTGAGCCCCGAGGGGGGAATGAGCAGTTCTTC,CAISEPRGGNEQFF
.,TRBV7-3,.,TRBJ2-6,.,CASSLNVGEVLRAVLRF
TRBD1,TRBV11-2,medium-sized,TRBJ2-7,TGTGCCAGCAGCCCGAGTCGAGGGGGCGGTGAGCAGTACTTC,CASSPSRGGGEQYF
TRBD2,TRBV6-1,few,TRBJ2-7,TGTGCCAGCAGGACTACAATAGCGGGAGGATCCTACGAGCAGTACTTC,CASRTTIAGGSYEQYF
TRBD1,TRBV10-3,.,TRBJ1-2,TGTGCCATCAGTGAGTCGGGACAGGGGGCTAACTATGGCTACACCTTC,CAISESGQGANYGYTF
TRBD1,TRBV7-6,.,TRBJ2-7,TGTGCCAGCAGCCCTACAGGGGGCTACGAGCAGTACTTC,CASSPTGGYEQYF
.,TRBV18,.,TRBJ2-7,TGTGCCAGCTCACCACCATCTAACAGGGAGCAGTACTTC,CASSPPSNREQYF